Below, 27 T cell receptor beta chains from the same sample are listed, as sequenced in a study of T cells in Graves' hyperthyroidism and ophthalmopathy. The CDR3 regions of TCR beta were amplified from RNA transcripts. HTBI primers drove first-round RT-PCR of the TCR CDR3. From the multiplex PCR reads, TCRdb called clonotypes with MiXCR, one entry per CDR3 protein. The sample yields 300,000 to 500,000 distinct CDR3 sequences, over 13% seen once. Sequenced material: blood. These receptors were obtained from a middle-aged man with Graves' ophthalmopathy.

This clonotype occurred once. This chain connects TRBV11-3 to TRBJ2-5; TRBD2 matches 11 bases. After removal of 3 bases from V and 5 bases from J, the junction contained 5 bases not matched to a gene. CDR3 length: 15 amino acids. Per germline, CDR1 SGHNT and CDR2 YENEEA. This chain's CDR3 is CASSLSGLAVETQYF. The CDR3 bases are TGTGCCAGCAGCTTGTCGGGACTAGCGGTGGAGACCCAGTACTTC.

This sequence joins TRBV29-1 and TRBJ2-1, with 7 nucleotides matching TRBD2. CDR3 size: 12 residues. Unmatched junction bases numbered 10, after V lost 8 bases and J lost 9 bases. Germline CDR1 and CDR2: SQVTM and ANQGSEA. The CDR3 loop is CSTGLVEGEQFF. CDR3 sequence (DNA): TGCAGCACCGGACTAGTCGAAGGTGAGCAGTTCTTC.

A few counts support this clonotype. This chain uses TRBV18 with TRBJ2-5; no clear D. V lost 4 bases, J lost 11 bases, and 11 bases lay in between. The CDR3 sequence is 11 residues long. CDR1 is KGHSH, CDR2 LQKENI, per germline. The CDR3 reads CASSLRVSQYF. The CDR3 DNA sequence: TGTGCCAGCTCACTCCGAGTAAGTCAGTACTTC. Supplemented by reference TRBV18 and TRBJ2-5, the full variable domain reads NAGVMQNPRHLVRRRGQEARLRCSPMKGHSHVYWYRQLPEEGLKFMVYLQKENIIDESGMPKERFSAEFPKEGPSILRIQQVVRGDSAAYFCASSLRVSQYFGPGTRLLVL.

This clonotype was seen repeatedly, ten times or more. The chain combines TRBV29-1 with TRBJ2-5; TRBD2 matches at 7 bases. Germline CDR1 reads SQVTM; CDR2 reads ANQGSEA. CDR3 length: 11 residues. Trimming at V came to 7 bases and at J to 9 bases, leaving 8 bases not matched to a gene. CDR3 bases: TGCAGCGAGCGGGAAGGGCTGTCCCAGTACTTC. Amino acids: CSEREGLSQYF.

V gene TRBV5-1 combines with J gene TRBJ2-5; 8 bases map to TRBD2. Germline-derived CDR1 and CDR2 are SGHRS and YFSETQ. V gave up 4 bases and J gave up 3 bases; unmatched junction bases: 8. CDR3 length equals 15 residues. The CDR3: CASSPTGRGEETQYF. The CDR3 DNA reads as TGCGCCAGCAGCCCGACCGGGAGGGGCGAAGAGACCCAGTACTTC.

This clonotype has a count of ten or more. J is TRBJ2-1 and V is TRBV24-1, with D hard to call. CDR3 length: 13 amino acids. In germline, CDR1 is KGHDR, CDR2 SFDVKD. V was clipped by 8 bases and J by 8 bases, with 15 bases between them. CDR3 loop: CATTGQYLDEQFF. The CDR3 nucleotides read TGTGCCACCACCGGCCAATATTTGGATGAGCAGTTCTTC.

In its sample, this clonotype was seen many times. The genes are TRBV27 and TRBJ2-3, with D maybe TRBD2 (5 bases). Germline V lookup: CDR1 MNHEY, CDR2 SMNVEV (reference sequence). The CDR3 covers 14 residues. Trimming shortened V by 4 bases and J by 2 bases, and 10 bases separated the two germline ends. The CDR3 loop is CASSWTDNTDTQYF. In DNA form, the CDR3 reads TGTGCCAGCAGTTGGACTGATAACACAGATACGCAGTATTTT.

This clonotype has a handful of counts. The chain is built from TRBV5-1 and TRBJ2-3, with D perhaps matching TRBD2 (7 bases). Trimming pared 0 bases from V and 2 bases from J, leaving 10 bases between. The germline CDR1 and CDR2 sequences are SGHRS and YFSETQ. This CDR3 comprises 15 residues. The CDR3 here is CASSLVGGATDTQYF. Written as DNA, the CDR3 is TGCGCCAGCAGCTTGGTTGGGGGGGCCACAGATACGCAGTATTTT.

This clonotype was counted at least ten times. V is TRBV5-5 and J is TRBJ2-7, with a weak D call TRBD2 (6 bases). This CDR3 has 13 amino acids. Per the germline V gene, CDR1 is SGHKS and CDR2 is YYEKEE (reference sequence). Trimming took off 4 bases at V and 4 bases at J, with 12 bases between the two ends. The CDR3: CASSIPSGYEQYF. The CDR3 DNA is TGTGCCAGCAGCATTCCAAGCGGGTACGAGCAGTACTTC.

This clonotype was counted many times. The genes are TRBV20-1 and TRBJ2-4; the D is unclear. Trimming removed 2 bases at V and 0 bases at J, with 14 bases between. CDR3 length: 16 amino acids. CDR1 and CDR2 (germline): DFQATT, SNEGSKA (reference sequence). Here the CDR3 DNA reads TGCAGTGCTAGATCACCTTCGACGATAGCCAAAAACATTCAGTACTTC. It is translated as CSARSPSTIAKNIQYF.

The rearrangement uses TRBV7-9 and TRBJ1-6; 7 nucleotides agree with TRBD1. Germline CDR1 reads SEHNR; CDR2 reads FQNEAQ (reference sequence). V trimming: 5 bases; J trimming: 13 bases; junction bases outside the gene matches: 11. The CDR3 length is 14 residues. CDR3 in DNA: TGTGCCAGCAGCATGGGACAGCCCTCATCTCCCCTCCACTTT. Translated: CASSMGQPSSPLHF. The variable domain in full, with the rest retrieved from reference TRBV7-9 and TRBJ1-6, is DTGVSQNPRHKITKRGQNVTFRCDPISEHNRLYWYRQTLGQGPEFLTYFQNEAQLEKSRLLSDRFSAERPKGSFSTLEIQRTEQGDSAMYLCASSMGQPSSPLHFGNGTRLTVT.

This clonotype was counted ten times or more. The V gene is TRBV12-3 or TRBV12-4, the J gene TRBJ2-5; 9 positions agree with TRBD1. The V gene end was trimmed by 1 base and the J gene end by 13 bases; junction bases not matched to a gene: 4. The CDR3 is made up of 12 amino acids. The CDR3 loop is CASSLGQGVTYF. The DNA of the CDR3 is TGTGCCAGCAGTTTAGGACAGGGGGTTACGTACTTC.

This clonotype was seen only a few times. The chain employs TRBV20-1 and TRBJ1-6, with 8 bases matching TRBD1. Germline V gene data show CDR1 as DFQATT and CDR2 as SNEGSKA (reference sequence). With V trimmed by 0 bases and J by 9 bases, 7 bases remained unmatched. The CDR3 extends over 15 amino acids. In DNA form, the CDR3 reads TGCAGTGCTAGAGAGACAGGGGAAAGAAGTTCACCCCTCCACTTT. This gives the protein CSARETGERSSPLHF.

This clonotype was observed a handful of times. A clone one base away is much larger, so this may be a read error. The CDR3 protein is CASSRRGTGTEALF. CDR3 sequence (DNA): TGTGCCAGCAGTCGCAGGGGGACCGGCACTGAAGCTCTCTTT. The rearrangement joins TRBV3-1 to TRBJ1-1, with TRBD1 matching over 7 bases. In germline, CDR1 is LGHDT, CDR2 YNNKEL (reference sequence). The CDR3 loop spans 14 amino acids.

This clonotype was seen many times. J is TRBJ2-7 and V is TRBV28; 8 bases agree with TRBD1. Germline V gives CDR1 MDHEN, CDR2 SYDVKM. The CDR3 extends over 15 amino acids. J lost 3 bases, V lost 5 bases, and 9 bases had no gene match. CDR3 sequence reads: CASSPGQATFYEQYF. The CDR3 DNA follows: TGTGCCAGCAGTCCGGGACAGGCGACCTTCTACGAGCAGTACTTC. Full variable domain (outside the CDR3, taken from reference TRBV28 and TRBJ2-7): DVKVTQSSRYLVKRTGEKVFLECVQDMDHENMFWYRQDPGLGLRLIYFSYDVKMKEKGDIPEGYSVSREKKERFSLILESASTNQTSMYLCASSPGQATFYEQYFGPGTRLTVT.

This clonotype was found many times. This chain uses TRBV18 with TRBJ2-7; D is undetermined. Trimming cost V 0 bases and J 6 bases, with 12 bases left between them. Germline CDR1 and CDR2: KGHSH and LQKENI. The CDR3 covers 14 residues. The CDR3 protein is CASSPPKGWSEQYF. The CDR3 bases are TGTGCCAGCTCACCACCGAAGGGCTGGAGCGAGCAGTACTTC.

To note about this clonotype: A single base separates this from a much larger clone, so it may be a read error. The chain couples TRBV2 to TRBJ2-2; the D gene could be TRBD1 or TRBD2 (5 bases each). Germline V gene lookup returns CDR1 SNHLY and CDR2 FYNNEI. CDR3 length: 15 amino acids. Here the CDR3 DNA reads TGTGCCAGCAGTGAACAGGGTGGCGCCACCGGGGAGCTGTCTTTT. It is translated as CASSEQGGATGELSF.

Only a few counts were recorded for this clonotype. The V and J genes are TRBV28 and TRBJ1-2, with D perhaps TRBD1 (6 bases). The CDR3 sequence is 15 residues long. V was shortened by 6 bases and J by 2 bases, with 16 bases between the two germline ends. In germline, CDR1 is MDHEN, CDR2 SYDVKM. The CDR3 is CASRPLWTVNYGYTF. The CDR3 DNA is TGTGCCAGCAGACCTCTTTGGACAGTAAACTATGGCTACACCTTC.

This chain joins TRBV10-3 and TRBJ2-3; 10 nucleotides agree with TRBD2. J was trimmed by 2 bases and V by 4 bases; bases with no gene match: 6. The CDR3 length is 16 residues. The germline V gene has CDR1 ENHRY and CDR2 SYGVKD. The CDR3 reads CAISASGTSDTDTQYF. Written as DNA, the CDR3 is TGTGCCATCAGTGCTTCCGGGACTAGCGACACAGATACGCAGTATTTT.

There are many counts of this clonotype. This rearrangement joins TRBV28 to TRBJ2-7; D may be TRBD2 (6 bases). Trimming cost V 3 bases and J 0 bases, with 12 bases left between them. The CDR3 contains 15 residues. Germline lookup yields CDR1 MDHEN and CDR2 SYDVKM. The CDR3 coding sequence is TGTGCCAGCAGTTTGGGGGGATTCTCCTCCTACGAGCAGTACTTC. Protein product: CASSLGGFSSYEQYF.

The J gene is TRBJ2-2, the V gene TRBV6-2 or TRBV6-3, with 8 bases lining up with TRBD2. With 6 bases clipped from V and 1 base from J, the junction kept 4 bases outside the gene matches. CDR1 is MNHEY and CDR2 is SVGEGT in the germline V gene. CDR3 length equals 15 residues. The CDR3 region is CASSPGLVNTGELFF. CDR3 DNA: TGTGCCAGCAGCCCGGGACTAGTGAACACCGGGGAGCTGTTTTTT.

This clonotype was seen repeatedly, ten times or more. The chain employs TRBV6-1 and TRBJ2-4; no firm D call. V lost 8 bases and J 0 bases, leaving 14 bases between the germline ends. In germline, CDR1 is MNHNS, CDR2 SASEGT. The CDR3 contains 15 residues. CDR3 DNA: TGTGCCAGCGGACCCGGGCGGCTAGCCAAAAACATTCAGTACTTC. Translated, it gives CASGPGRLAKNIQYF.

Here the CDR3 DNA reads TGTGCCAGCAGTCCTCATGCCAGCGGGGGGCAAGAGACCCAGTACTTC. This sequence encodes CASSPHASGGQETQYF. The chain recombines TRBV27 with TRBJ2-5, with 9 bases that match TRBD2. The CDR3 has 16 residues. Germline CDR1 reads MNHEY; CDR2 reads SMNVEV (reference sequence). Trimming took 5 bases from V and 2 from J; bases not matched to a gene: 9.

The genes are TRBV24-1 and TRBJ2-3; 7 positions match TRBD2. CDR1 is KGHDR and CDR2 is SFDVKD in the germline V gene. V was clipped by 1 base and J by 2 bases; unmatched bases: 5. The CDR3 sequence is 16 residues long. CDR3 in DNA: TGTGCCACCAGTGATTTCGGGGGAGGGCTCACAGATACGCAGTATTTT. Protein: CATSDFGGGLTDTQYF.

This clonotype was observed many times. This chain joins TRBV3-1 and TRBJ2-2, with 10 bases that match TRBD1. V was pared by 2 bases and J by 4 bases, with 10 bases of the junction left unmatched. Looked up from germline, CDR1 is LGHDT and CDR2 is YNNKEL (reference sequence). The CDR3 runs to 18 residues. In nucleotides, the CDR3 is TGTGCCAGCAGCCAACCCGATGGGGGACAGGGGACCACCGGGGAGCTGTTTTTT. Translating it yields CASSQPDGGQGTTGELFF.

This clonotype was counted at least ten times. This chain joins TRBV12-3 or TRBV12-4 and TRBJ2-3; 7 nucleotides line up with TRBD2. With V trimmed by 6 bases and J by 1 base, 1 base remained unmatched. The CDR3 is made up of 13 amino acids. CDR3 residues: CASRAGGTDTQYF. DNA for the CDR3: TGTGCCAGCAGGGCGGGAGGCACAGATACGCAGTATTTT.

The rearrangement joins TRBV15 to TRBJ2-5; 12 bases map to TRBD2. CDR3 length: 16 residues. Germline CDR1 is LNHNV and CDR2 is YYDKDF (reference sequence). Trimming removed 0 bases from V and 4 bases from J; junction bases left unmatched: 3. The CDR3 DNA sequence: TGTGCCACCAGCAGAGACCAGGGACTAGCGGGAGAGACCCAGTACTTC. This translates into CATSRDQGLAGETQYF. Filled out from reference TRBV15 and TRBJ2-5, the complete variable domain reads DAMVIQNPRYQVTQFGKPVTLSCSQTLNHNVMYWYQQKSSQAPKLLFHYYDKDFNNEADTPDNFQSRRPNTSFCFLDIRSPGLGDTAMYLCATSRDQGLAGETQYFGPGTRLLVL.